This T cell receptor beta chain was documented in a study of regulatory and conventional T cells in RAG deficiency. Overall study findings and caveats: Other subsets showed around 9.4-fold reductions, but Treg unique TCR beta sequences fell roughly 100-fold in these patients. Shorter CDR3s in all patient subsets; >85% Treg-Tconv overlap in Omenn.

Regulatory T cells were sorted from blood as CD4+ CD25-high CD127-low cells. Assay: immunoSEQ multiplex PCR; the TCRdb copy retains only in-frame clones and omits some. The sample has more than 9,000 clones; about 89% are singletons. Germline assignment: CDR1 LNHDA and CDR2 SQIVND (reference sequence). This CDR3 has 14 amino acids. V lost 3 bases and J lost 6; bases outside the gene matches: 5. As for this clone: Its antigen is still unknown.

The data were also submitted as part of a second study, on regulatory T cells. That report notes: The primer mix had 52 TRBV and 13 TRBJ primers. Skewed V and J usage and few unique V-J pairs marked patient repertoires, most in Tregs.

This chain links TRBV19 with TRBJ2-1, with 7 nucleotides matching TRBD1. This sequence originates from a human donor in good health. The source material was Tregs sorted from blood. The CDR3 DNA reads TGTGCCAGTAGTATTCTCCACAGGGGCAATGAGCAGTTCTTC. As protein: CASSILHRGNEQFF. The whole variable domain, filled in from reference TRBV19 and TRBJ2-1, reads DGGITQSPKYLFRKEGQNVTLSCEQNLNHDAMYWYRQDPGQGLRLIYYSQIVNDFQKGDIAEGYSVSREKKESFPLTVTSAQKNPTAFYLCASSILHRGNEQFFGPGTRLTVL.